The rows below give T cell receptor beta chains drawn from one sample of a study of T cell repertoires in cytomegalovirus infection. In TCRdb, the reads were re-called with MiXCR into one record per CDR3 protein. The sample has roughly 730,000 distinct CDR3 sequences; around 30% are singletons. These receptors lack a known antigen. Specimen: cultured PBMCs, collected from culture after CMV antigen stimulation. The receptors were sampled from a human donor in good health (CMV status not recorded). Some clones in this sample may be carry-over from other donors' samples. CDR3s include the opening cysteine and the closing phenylalanine or tryptophan. A D gene is named only where the DNA matches it firmly. Clone size appears in some rows only: once, few, many, or a class for an expanded clone.

j_gene	abundance	d_gene	v_gene	CDR3nt	CDR3aa
TRBJ1-5	.	TRBD1	TRBV11-1	TGTGCCAGCAGCGAGGACAGGGTGACCCAGCATTTT	CASSEDRVTQHF
TRBJ2-7	many	TRBD2	TRBV7-2	TGTGCCAGCAGCTTAGGGCTACTAGCGGGGGGCTCCTACGAGCAGTACTTC	CASSLGLLAGGSYEQYF
TRBJ2-3	once	.	TRBV20-1	TGCAGTGCTAGATCTGACCGGGATCCGCAGTATTTT	CSARSDRDPQYF
TRBJ2-1	few	TRBD1	TRBV7-2	TGTGCCAGCAGGTACGAATGGGACAGTTACAATGAGCAGTTCTTC	CASRYEWDSYNEQFF
TRBJ1-2	.	TRBD1	TRBV28	TGTGCCAGCAGTCAACTGGCGACAGGGTCTGCCACCTTC	CASSQLATGSATF
TRBJ2-2	.	.	TRBV5-1	TGCGCCAGCAGCTTTAGGGGGATCACCGGGGAGCTGTTTTTT	CASSFRGITGELFF
TRBJ2-5	.	.	TRBV2	TGTGCCAGCGGCGAGGGGGATCAAGAGACCCAGTACTTC	CASGEGDQETQYF
TRBJ2-1	few	TRBD2	TRBV7-9	TGTGCCAGCAGCTATATAGCGGGAAGGCTAAATGAGCAGTTCTTC	CASSYIAGRLNEQFF
TRBJ2-7	few	.	TRBV28	TGTGCCAGCAGTGTGGGACTGAGGGAGCAGTACTTC	CASSVGLREQYF
TRBJ2-7	.	.	TRBV20-1	TGCAGTGCTAGATTCCAGCAGGGTCCCTACGAGCAGTACTTC	CSARFQQGPYEQYF
TRBJ2-3	.	TRBD2	TRBV20-1	TGCAGTGCTCCAATAGCGGGCCCCAGCACAGATACGCAGTATTTT	CSAPIAGPSTDTQYF
TRBJ2-7	.	.	TRBV6-5	TGTGCCAGCAGTTCCCCAGGAAGGAGCTCCTACGAGCAGTACTTC	CASSSPGRSSYEQYF
TRBJ2-4	.	.	TRBV19	TGTGCCAGTAGTGTCCCGGGCCTTAGCAGAGCCAAAAACATTCAGTACTTC	CASSVPGLSRAKNIQYF
TRBJ1-3	few	.	TRBV10-3	TGTGCCACCCAAGCAGGCTCTGGAAACACCATATATTTT	CATQAGSGNTIYF
TRBJ2-5	.	.	TRBV20-1	TGCAGTGCTAGAGACCAGCAAGAGACCCAGTACTTC	CSARDQQETQYF
TRBJ2-3	.	.	TRBV5-5	TGTGCCAGCAGCTCTAAGGACAGATTTACGCAGTATTTT	CASSSKDRFTQYF
TRBJ2-1	once	TRBD2	TRBV29-1	TGCAGCGTTAGGGGTCCTCTTAGCGGGTACTCCTACAATGAGCAGTTCTTC	CSVRGPLSGYSYNEQFF
TRBJ2-1	.	.	TRBV30	TGTGCCTGGAGTAGATCTCTCGGGCGAGGGTACAATGAGCAGTTCTTC	CAWSRSLGRGYNEQFF
TRBJ1-4	.	.	TRBV12-5	TGTGCTAGTGGTTTGCCGGGCGAAAAACTGTTTTTT	CASGLPGEKLFF
TRBJ2-5	.	.	TRBV6-2/TRBV6-3	TGTGCCAGCACCCCCGGGGAGACCCAGTACTTC	CASTPGETQYF
TRBJ2-5	many	TRBD2	TRBV7-2	TGTGCCAGCAGCTGGACTAGCGGGGGCCAAGAGACCCAGTACTTC	CASSWTSGGQETQYF
TRBJ1-6	.	TRBD1	TRBV19	TGTGCCAGTAGCTACGGGACAGGGTCTTCACCCCTCCACTTT	CASSYGTGSSPLHF
TRBJ2-1	few	TRBD2	TRBV24-1	TGTGCCACCAGTGATGGGACTAGCTTTGATGAGCAGTTCTTC	CATSDGTSFDEQFF
TRBJ1-2	.	.	TRBV2	TGTGCCAGCAGTCAAAAGGGGGGGGTTGATAACTTGTATGGCTACACCTTC	CASSQKGGVDNLYGYTF
TRBJ2-3	.	.	TRBV5-1	TGCGCCACACGTATCGGGACGTTCATTCATACGCAGTATTTT	CATRIGTFIHTQYF
TRBJ1-2	.	.	TRBV5-6	TGTGCCAGCAGCCCGCCGGCTAACTATGGCTACACCTTC	CASSPPANYGYTF
TRBJ1-2	many	.	TRBV7-2	TGTGCCAGCAGCTTAGAGGCAGGGTATAAGAATGGCTACACCTTC	CASSLEAGYKNGYTF
TRBJ2-1	few	.	TRBV7-6	TGTGCCAGCACCTCCGGGGAAACCTACAATGAGCAGTTCTTC	CASTSGETYNEQFF
TRBJ2-4	many	TRBD2	TRBV7-2	TGTGCCAGCAGCCCCGGGGGACTAGCGGGTAGCAAAAACATTCAGTACTTC	CASSPGGLAGSKNIQYF
TRBJ2-7	.	.	TRBV5-1	TGCGCCAGCAGCTTGGTAGACGGAACCTACGAGCAGTACTTC	CASSLVDGTYEQYF
TRBJ2-2	.	TRBD1	TRBV28	TGTGCCAGCACTATAACGGGACAGGGTTCGTCCGGGGAGCTGTTTTTT	CASTITGQGSSGELFF
TRBJ1-6	.	TRBD1	TRBV4-1	TGCGCCAGCAGCCAAGACCCCCCAGGGGGCGATTTAAATTCACCCCTCCACTTT	CASSQDPPGGDLNSPLHF